The 4 T cell receptor beta chains below come from one sample, sequenced in a study of blood T cell repertoires in COVID-19. The assay was immunoSEQ multiplex PCR, and TCRdb's table has in-frame clones only and misses some. The sample has about 170,000 clones, about 89% seen once. The material sequenced was PBMCs or T cells enriched from blood (not recorded which). The receptors here all came from a woman aged 18-30 years who had recovered from COVID-19.

The V gene is TRBV11-3, the J gene TRBJ2-7; no reliable D call. The CDR3 covers 12 residues. CDR1 and CDR2 (germline): SGHNT, YENEEA. Trimming cost V 4 bases and J 12 bases, with 16 bases left between them. The CDR3 coding sequence is TGTGCCAGCAGCTCCCGTCCTGGGCCCGTGTACTTC. Amino acid sequence: CASSSRPGPVYF.

The chain carries TRBV4-1 and TRBJ1-2, with D possibly being TRBD1 (6 bases). V shed 6 bases and J shed 0 bases, with 11 bases lying between them. Germline CDR1 reads MGHRA; CDR2 reads YSYEKL. This CDR3 spans 14 amino acids. CDR3 protein: CASRQGHTNYGYTF. CDR3 nucleotides: TGCGCCAGCAGACAGGGACATACTAACTATGGCTACACCTTC.

The chain employs TRBV15 and TRBJ2-1, with a possible D match to TRBD1 (5 bases). Germline CDR1 LNHNV, CDR2 YYDKDF (reference sequence). The V and J ends lost 4 bases and 1 base respectively, with 14 bases between them. This CDR3 is 16 amino acids long. The CDR3 sequence is CATSIGVGRSYNEQFF. CDR3 nucleotide sequence: TGTGCCACCAGCATAGGGGTTGGAAGGTCCTACAATGAGCAGTTCTTC.

The rearrangement links TRBV6-5 to TRBJ1-1; possibly TRBD1 for D (5 bases). The germline CDR1 and CDR2 sequences are MNHEY and SVGAGI. V was trimmed by 7 bases and J by 4 bases, leaving 13 bases between them. The CDR3 has 13 amino acids. The chain's CDR3 is CASTPPGGTEAFF. CDR3 coding DNA: TGTGCCAGCACCCCTCCCGGGGGCACTGAAGCTTTCTTT.